This T cell receptor (beta chain) was identified during a study of T cell repertoires in cytomegalovirus infection. Study in general: Signatures in public TCR beta sequences pointed to both CMV infection and matching HLA type.

J gave up 7 bases and V 2 bases, and 10 bases lay outside the gene matches. CDR3 size: 16 residues. CDR1 is MDHEN, CDR2 SYDVKM, per germline. Study-wide findings and caveats: There were carriers of CMV plus the relevant HLA, and cumulative public TCR beta family frequency identified them. The response measured ex vivo was dominated by TCR beta clonotypes (HLA-C-restricted and CMV-specific).

TCRdb passed the reads through MiXCR, listing each CDR3 protein once. Of almost 500,000 distinct CDR3 sequences detected, 10% to 12% appear once; the ten largest clones hold roughly 10%. This clonotype was found a few times. Its specificity is not known. The clonotype originates from a human donor in good health (CMV status not recorded). Some clones in this sample may be carry-over from other donors' samples. Input material: PBMCs. The J gene is TRBJ1-1, the V gene TRBV28; 10 bases match TRBD1. CDR3 coding DNA: TGTGCCAGCAGTTTAATCCGGGACAGGGGATTCAGTGAAGCTTTCTTT. Residues: CASSLIRDRGFSEAFF.